What follows are 29 T cell receptor beta chains derived from one specimen sequenced in a study of T-cell memory formation after mild COVID-19. Each CDR3 protein is one row after TCRdb ran MiXCR on the 5' RACE reads. The table shows just over 350,000 distinct CDR3 sequences, with 13% to 15% occurring only once. The sequencing input was PBMCs or a T cell subset sorted from them (not recorded which). Receptors originate from a man between 18 and 29 years old who had mild COVID-19 (a few samples of this study predate the infection). Cell type and time point are not known.

This CDR3 is CASSRSGARVRDTQYF. The DNA of the CDR3 is TGTGCCAGCAGCAGGTCGGGGGCGCGCGTACGAGATACGCAGTATTTT. The chain recombines TRBV7-9 with TRBJ2-3, with D possibly called TRBD1 or TRBD2 (6 bases each). The germline V and J ends were trimmed by 5 bases and 5 bases, with 20 bases remaining between them. The CDR3 is made up of 16 amino acids. CDR1 is SEHNR, CDR2 FQNEAQ, per germline (reference sequence).

This clonotype was picked up many times. The V gene is TRBV5-1, the J gene TRBJ1-3, with 10 bases matching TRBD1. CDR1 is SGHRS and CDR2 is YFSETQ in the germline V gene. The CDR3 sequence is 16 residues long. Trimming took 2 bases from V and 4 from J; bases not matched to a gene: 6. CDR3 loop: CASSLLGTGAGNTIYF. CDR3 nucleotide sequence: TGCGCCAGCAGCTTACTCGGGACAGGGGCCGGAAACACCATATATTTT.

There are a few counts of this clonotype. This rearrangement joins TRBV20-1 to TRBJ1-3; 12 positions agree with TRBD1. CDR3 length equals 13 residues. Germline CDR1 reads DFQATT; CDR2 reads SNEGSKA (reference sequence). CDR3 region: CGGTGGTGNTIYF. CDR3 DNA: TGCGGCGGGACAGGGGGCACTGGAAACACCATATATTTT.

V is TRBV7-2 and J is TRBJ2-5; 10 bases are a match to TRBD2. Germline lookup yields CDR1 SGHTA and CDR2 FQGNSA. The CDR3 is 16 amino acids. Trimming took 5 bases from V and 4 from J; bases not matched to a gene: 10. CDR3 in DNA: TGTGCCAGCAGCCCTGGGCCGGCTAGCGGGGGAGAGACCCAGTACTTC. Its translation is CASSPGPASGGETQYF.

A few counts support this clonotype. The chain is built from TRBV21-1 and TRBJ2-7. TRBV21-1 is a pseudogene locus. The length of the CDR3 is 12 residues. The chain's CDR3 is CASSNGPYEQYV. DNA for the CDR3: TGTGCCAGCAGCAACGGACCCTACGAGCAGTACGTC.

This clonotype was observed a handful of times. This chain connects TRBV18 to TRBJ1-4; no firm D call. CDR1 and CDR2 (germline): KGHSH, LQKENI. The V end lost 2 bases, the J end lost 5 bases, and 9 bases lay between the germline ends. The CDR3 sequence is 14 residues long. The CDR3 here is CASSPNRQNEKLFF. The CDR3 DNA sequence: TGTGCCAGCTCACCAAATAGGCAAAATGAAAAACTGTTTTTT.

The V call is TRBV5-5, the J call TRBJ2-6; 9 nucleotides line up with TRBD1. This CDR3 is built from 20 residues. CDR1 SGHKS and CDR2 YYEKEE come from the germline V gene (reference sequence). Trimming at V came to 4 bases and at J to 4 bases, leaving 18 bases not matched to a gene. The CDR3 DNA follows: TGTGCCAGCAGCCCCCGGGACAGGGTGAGGGTTGAATCCGGGGCCAACGTCCTGACTTTC. Its protein product is CASSPRDRVRVESGANVLTF.

This clonotype was counted many times. The V and J genes are TRBV7-8 and TRBJ2-1; 10 nucleotides line up with TRBD2. The CDR3 is 14 residues long. Germline V gives CDR1 SGHVS, CDR2 FQNEAQ. J gave up 6 bases and V 6 bases, and 5 bases lay outside the gene matches. This CDR3 reads CASSFSGGANEQFF. CDR3 bases: TGTGCCAGCAGTTTCAGCGGGGGGGCCAATGAGCAGTTCTTC.

In its sample, this clonotype was seen a few times. V is TRBV6-5 and J is TRBJ2-2, with D perhaps TRBD1 or TRBD2 (5 bases each). CDR3 size: 16 residues. With 5 bases removed from V and 0 bases from J, the gap between germline ends came to 13 bases. Germline V gene sequence: CDR1 MNHEY, CDR2 SVGAGI. CDR3 in amino acids: CASSERTRPNTGELFF. DNA for the CDR3: TGTGCCAGCAGTGAGCGGACAAGACCGAACACCGGGGAGCTGTTTTTT.

The chain uses TRBV5-5 and TRBJ1-2; D not resolved. Trimming stripped 4 bases from V and 5 bases from J, with 15 bases between. Germline CDR1 is SGHKS and CDR2 is YYEKEE (reference sequence). The CDR3 spans 14 residues. The CDR3: CASSPGLVLYGYTF. In nucleotides, the CDR3 is TGTGCCAGCAGCCCTGGGTTGGTCCTATATGGCTACACCTTC.

There are a few counts of this clonotype. J is TRBJ2-7 and V is TRBV6-6; D is uncertain. V was cut by 5 bases and J by 4 bases, with 9 bases left in between. The CDR3 runs to 12 residues. CDR1 and CDR2 from the germline V gene are MNHNY and SVGAGI (reference sequence). The CDR3 region has the DNA TGTGCCAGCAGTCGCATTGGGTACGAGCAGTACTTC. It is translated as CASSRIGYEQYF.

This clonotype has just a few counts. The rearrangement joins TRBV5-1 to TRBJ2-7; D not certain. The CDR3 loop spans 14 amino acids. Germline values: CDR1 SGHRS, CDR2 YFSETQ. Deletions cut 4 bases from V and 2 bases from J, with 13 bases between. CDR3 amino acids: CASSLVPGTYEQYF. Written as DNA, the CDR3 is TGCGCCAGCAGCCTGGTCCCCGGAACCTACGAGCAGTACTTC.

This clonotype was counted between two and nine times. V is TRBV3-1 and J is TRBJ1-6; D perhaps matches TRBD1 (5 bases). V gave up 0 bases and J gave up 10 bases, with 16 bases separating them. The CDR3 has 16 residues. Germline loops: CDR1 LGHDT, CDR2 YNNKEL (reference sequence). The CDR3 bases are TGTGCCAGCAGCCAAGATGGTGGGGGGGTCCGGTCACCCCTCCACTTT. It translates to CASSQDGGGVRSPLHF.

The CDR3 region has the DNA TGTGCCAGCAGACTGGGACAGGGGAATTCTGAAGCTTTCTTT. Translation: CASRLGQGNSEAFF. This chain uses TRBV12-3 or TRBV12-4 with TRBJ1-1, with 10 bases aligning to TRBD1. V was clipped by 6 bases and J by 6 bases; unmatched bases: 7. This CDR3 has 14 residues.

J is TRBJ2-6 and V is TRBV6-5; TRBD1 matches at 8 bases. J was trimmed by 3 bases and V by 0 bases; bases with no gene match: 7. Per germline, CDR1 MNHEY and CDR2 SVGAGI. The CDR3 covers 18 residues. The chain's CDR3 is CASSYSRRGPVGANVLTF. The CDR3 region has the DNA TGTGCCAGCAGTTACTCTCGCAGGGGGCCGGTTGGGGCCAACGTCCTGACTTTC.

This clonotype was seen only a few times. The chain uses TRBV13 and TRBJ2-1, with 8 positions matching TRBD2. Germline assignment: CDR1 PRHDT and CDR2 FYEKMQ (reference sequence). V lost 5 bases and J lost 4; bases outside the gene matches: 10. The CDR3 is made up of 16 amino acids. The CDR3 is CASSRLAAGEYNEQFF. The CDR3 DNA reads as TGTGCCAGCAGCCGTCTGGCAGCGGGGGAGTACAATGAGCAGTTCTTC.

This chain uses TRBV6-2 or TRBV6-3 with TRBJ2-7; TRBD2 matches at 10 bases. In germline, CDR1 is MNHEY, CDR2 SVGEGT. V was clipped by 4 bases and J by 6 bases; unmatched bases: 9. This CDR3 comprises 15 residues. For the CDR3, the DNA is TGTGCCAGCAGTTCGCGGCTAGCGGGGGAAACCGAGCAGTACGTC. It encodes CASSSRLAGETEQYV.

This clonotype was detected a few times. This chain connects TRBV20-1 to TRBJ1-1; TRBD1 might be the D (5 bases). The CDR3 contains 16 residues. Germline V gene data show CDR1 as DFQATT and CDR2 as SNEGSKA (reference sequence). With 0 bases removed from V and 1 base from J, the gap between germline ends came to 15 bases. CDR3 sequence reads: CSARDWVGRANTEAFF. CDR3 nucleotide sequence: TGCAGTGCTAGAGATTGGGTCGGCAGGGCGAACACTGAAGCTTTCTTT.

This clonotype was counted a few times. The chain recombines TRBV9 with TRBJ2-1; D is undetermined. This CDR3 region has 15 residues. Trimming removed 4 bases at V and 2 bases at J, with 13 bases between. Germline V gene lookup returns CDR1 SGDLS and CDR2 YYNGEE. DNA for the CDR3: TGTGCCAGCAGCATAGACGGCCTTCCCTACAATGAGCAGTTCTTC. Protein sequence: CASSIDGLPYNEQFF. Complete variable domain (other parts from reference TRBV9 and TRBJ2-1): DSGVTQTPKHLITATGQRVTLRCSPRSGDLSVYWYQQSLDQGLQFLIQYYNGEERAKGNILERFSAQQFPDLHSELNLSSLELGDSALYFCASSIDGLPYNEQFFGPGTRLTVL.

CDR3 nucleotides: TGTGCCAGCAGCCCCACAGGTACGGGAAAACTGTTTTTT. As protein: CASSPTGTGKLFF. V usage is TRBV5-5 and J usage is TRBJ1-4; D might be TRBD1 (5 bases). The length of the CDR3 is 13 residues. Trimming pared 4 bases from V and 10 bases from J, leaving 14 bases between. Per the germline V gene, CDR1 is SGHKS and CDR2 is YYEKEE (reference sequence).

This clonotype was seen repeatedly, ten times or more. This chain uses TRBV29-1 with TRBJ2-2, with TRBD1 matching over 8 bases. Trimming removed 3 bases from V and 1 base from J; junction bases left unmatched: 4. The germline V gene has CDR1 SQVTM and CDR2 ANQGSEA. The CDR3 totals 15 residues. The CDR3 reads CSVDLGQGNTGELFF. CDR3 coding DNA: TGCAGCGTTGACCTCGGACAGGGGAACACCGGGGAGCTGTTTTTT.

There are many counts of this clonotype. The J gene is TRBJ2-5, the V gene TRBV5-4, with 9 positions matching TRBD2. V was clipped by 4 bases and J by 2 bases; unmatched bases: 6. Germline V lookup: CDR1 SGHNT, CDR2 YYREEE (reference sequence). CDR3 size: 15 residues. CDR3 sequence: CASSVVLAGQETQYF. CDR3 nucleotides: TGTGCCAGCAGCGTTGTCCTAGCGGGACAAGAGACCCAGTACTTC.

This clonotype was seen many times. V usage is TRBV10-3 and J usage is TRBJ2-7, with D tentatively TRBD2 (5 bases). Trimming stripped 2 bases from V and 3 bases from J, with 8 bases between. Germline V lookup: CDR1 ENHRY, CDR2 SYGVKD. This CDR3 region has 13 residues. The CDR3 sequence: CAISEGGYYEQYF. Here the CDR3 DNA reads TGTGCCATCAGTGAGGGCGGGTACTACGAGCAGTACTTC.

This clonotype was observed a few times. This sequence joins TRBV5-4 and TRBJ2-7, with 11 bases identical to TRBD2. Germline CDR1 and CDR2: SGHNT and YYREEE (reference sequence). V shed 1 base and J 4 bases; nucleotides not matched to a gene: 1. The CDR3 length is 14 residues. CDR3 amino acids: CASSLWTSGYEQYF. DNA of the CDR3: TGTGCCAGCAGCTTGTGGACTAGCGGGTACGAGCAGTACTTC.

The V and J genes are TRBV7-9 and TRBJ2-1, with no clear D. The V end lost 1 base, the J end lost 9 bases, and 7 bases lay between the germline ends. CDR1 and CDR2 (germline): SEHNR, FQNEAQ (reference sequence). The length of the CDR3 is 12 residues. The CDR3 sequence: CASSLDLSEQFF. The CDR3 DNA reads as TGTGCCAGCAGCTTAGACTTAAGTGAGCAGTTCTTC.

This clonotype was counted between two and nine times. V gene TRBV4-1 combines with J gene TRBJ1-2; D is undetermined. Germline-derived CDR1 and CDR2 are MGHRA and YSYEKL. Trimming cost V 5 bases and J 8 bases, with 21 bases left between them. The CDR3 is 15 amino acids. The CDR3 DNA follows: TGCGCCAGCAGCTTTCGGACTGACCCCAGAGAGGGCTACACCTTC. This translates into CASSFRTDPREGYTF.

This clonotype was seen more than once but under ten times. This chain joins TRBV4-2 and TRBJ1-3; unclear D gene. The V and J ends lost 3 bases and 0 bases respectively, with 9 bases between them. Germline loops: CDR1 LGHNA, CDR2 YNFKEQ. The CDR3 has 15 amino acids. The DNA of the CDR3 is TGTGCCAGCAGCCAGGAAATGAGCTCTGGAAACACCATATATTTT. It is translated as CASSQEMSSGNTIYF.

This clonotype came up many times. The chain carries TRBV7-2 and TRBJ2-7, with 9 positions matching TRBD1. This CDR3 is built from 14 residues. V was clipped by 7 bases and J by 2 bases; unmatched bases: 6. Germline assignment: CDR1 SGHTA and CDR2 FQGNSA. This CDR3 is CASKPGQGPYEQYF. The CDR3 DNA is TGTGCCAGCAAACCGGGACAGGGCCCCTACGAGCAGTACTTC.

The chain couples TRBV6-6 to TRBJ1-5; a possible D gene is TRBD1 (5 bases). Trimming removed 2 bases from V and 2 bases from J, with 13 bases in between. This CDR3 region has 16 residues. Germline V gives CDR1 MNHNY, CDR2 SVGAGI (reference sequence). The CDR3 DNA reads TGTGCCAGCAGTTACCCCGGGAGGGGTGGCAATCAGCCCCAGCATTTT. Translating it yields CASSYPGRGGNQPQHF.